This T cell receptor (beta chain) was identified during a study of shared clonotypes between healthy human individuals. Study-level results: Sharing across four donors was highest in naive CD4 (around 5%) and lowest in memory CD8 (about 0.4%).

V lost 6 bases to trimming and J lost 5 bases; unmatched junction nucleotides: 9. Germline loops: CDR1 ENHRY, CDR2 SYGVKD. The CDR3 is 15 amino acids. The table came from immunoSEQ multiplex PCR; TCRdb's copy has only in-frame clones and leaves some out. The repertoire has roughly 2.5 million clones, more than 80% of them found once; the top ten carry over 0.12%. For this clone: Its target is not known.

This clonotype originated in a man younger than 30 in good health. Material: naive CD4+ T cells sorted from blood. Indicated subset: CD45RA+ positively selected. V usage is TRBV10-3 and J usage is TRBJ1-5, with 8 bases matching TRBD1. CDR3 coding DNA: TGTGCCATCAGGACGGGACAGGTGGAGGATCAGCCCCAGCATTTT. Translation: CAIRTGQVEDQPQHF.